Presented here are 9 T cell receptor beta chains from one specimen sequenced in a study of shared clonotypes between healthy human individuals. Data came from immunoSEQ multiplex PCR; TCRdb stores just in-frame clones and leaves some out. The table records roughly 500,000 clones, approximately 84% of them present only once. The sample was PBMCs. These receptors were taken from a woman aged 40 to 49 in good health. Some clones in this sample may be carry-over from other donors' samples.

As regards this clone: One base separates it from a far larger clone, so it is likely a read error. Other DNA sequences in the same sample also yield this CDR3. The chain couples TRBV5-1 to TRBJ2-7; 8 bases align to TRBD1. CDR1 is SGHRS and CDR2 is YFSETQ in the germline V gene. The junction had 11 bases not matched to a gene; V was cut back by 4 bases and J by 5 bases. This CDR3 has 15 residues. The CDR3 coding sequence is TGCGCCAGCAGCCGAGGGACAGGTAATAGCGACGAGCAGTACTTC. Its translation is CASSRGTGNSDEQYF.

Turning to this clone: Additional DNA sequences in this sample encode the identical CDR3. V is TRBV7-2 and J is TRBJ1-5; TRBD1 aligns across 7 bases. The CDR3 covers 15 residues. Germline trimming cut 4 bases from V and 5 bases from J; bases unmatched to any gene: 8. CDR1 SGHTA and CDR2 FQGNSA come from the germline V gene. In nucleotides, the CDR3 is TGTGCCAGCAGCTCGAGGACAGGTGGCGATCAGCCCCAGCATTTT. Residues: CASSSRTGGDQPQHF. Supplemented by reference TRBV7-2 and TRBJ1-5, the full variable domain reads GAGVSQSPSNKVTEKGKDVELRCDPISGHTALYWYRQSLGQGLEFLIYFQGNSAPDKSGLPSDRFSAERTGGSVSTLTIQRTQQEDSAVYLCASSSRTGGDQPQHFGDGTRLSIL.

The rearrangement joins TRBV19 to TRBJ2-7; a possible D gene is TRBD2 (6 bases). Germline loops: CDR1 LNHDA, CDR2 SQIVND (reference sequence). V lost 2 bases and J lost 6, with 17 bases in between. This CDR3 has 15 residues. The CDR3 bases are TGTGCCAGTAGTATACAGGCCCGGAGGGGAATCGAGCAGTACTTC. It yields the protein CASSIQARRGIEQYF.

The rearrangement joins TRBV10-2 to TRBJ2-7; 13 bases are shared with TRBD2. CDR1 WSHSY and CDR2 SAAADI come from the germline V gene. The V segment lost 5 bases and the J segment 2 bases; nucleotides outside the gene matches: 6. The CDR3 is 16 residues long. The CDR3 protein is CASSFTSGRATYEQYF. CDR3 DNA sequence: TGCGCCAGCAGTTTTACTAGCGGGAGGGCCACCTACGAGCAGTACTTC.

As for this clone: A much larger clone differs from this one at a single base, so this may be a read error. The V gene is TRBV28, the J gene TRBJ2-3; D remains unclear. V dropped 5 bases and J dropped 0 bases, with 21 bases sitting between them. The CDR3 totals 18 residues. Per germline, CDR1 MDHEN and CDR2 SYDVKM. CDR3: CASSLPPRAHSSTDTQYF. The CDR3 DNA reads as TGTGCCAGCAGTCTACCCCCCCGGGCTCATTCAAGCACAGATACGCAGTATTTT.

This clone was observed a single time. V usage is TRBV2 and J usage is TRBJ2-5; D unresolved. The CDR3 runs to 13 residues. Per germline, CDR1 SNHLY and CDR2 FYNNEI. The V end was cut by 4 bases, the J end by 1 base, with 7 bases between. The CDR3: CASSGGSQETQYF. CDR3 DNA sequence: TGTGCCAGCAGTGGTGGCAGCCAAGAGACCCAGTACTTC.

Regarding this clone: A far larger clone is only one base removed, so a read error is likely. This chain connects TRBV5-1 to TRBJ2-7; possible D gene TRBD2, 5 bases. Germline V CDR1 and CDR2: SGHRS, YFSETQ. The CDR3 has 13 residues. DNA for the CDR3: TGCGCCAGCAGCCGCCGTGACTATTACGAGCAGCACTTC. Translation gives CASSRRDYYEQHF.

This clone was seen more than once but under ten times. The rearrangement joins TRBV15 to TRBJ2-1; 8 bases line up with TRBD2. Losses at the gene ends were 8 bases for V and 7 bases for J; bases not matched to a gene: 13. Germline V gene lookup returns CDR1 LNHNV and CDR2 YYDKDF (reference sequence). The CDR3 sequence is 15 residues long. This CDR3 reads CATSAGALSRNEQFF. CDR3 bases: TGTGCCACCTCAGCGGGAGCTCTTTCTCGAAATGAGCAGTTCTTC.

The rearrangement joins TRBV20-1 to TRBJ2-7; D is unresolved. The CDR3 extends over 10 amino acids. Germline CDR1 is DFQATT and CDR2 is SNEGSKA (reference sequence). The V gene lost 5 bases and the J gene lost 6 bases, with 8 bases spanning the gap. As DNA, the CDR3 is TGCAGTGCTCGGATCGTCGAGCAGTACTTC. Its protein product is CSARIVEQYF.